Listed here are 26 T cell receptor beta chains from one sample, sequenced in a study of CD8 T cells in Susac syndrome. With random hexamers, roughly 0.45 to 1 ug RNA was reverse transcribed. One entry per CDR3 protein results from TCRdb running MiXCR on the immunoSEQ multiplex PCR reads. The top ten hold 0.075% to 0.1% of the sample, which has approximately 150,000 distinct CDR3 sequences, around 94% seen once. The sample comprised CD4+ T cells from PBMCs. These receptors all come from a human donor in good health.

The chain has TRBV4-1 and TRBJ1-5, with D perhaps TRBD1 (6 bases). Germline CDR1 reads MGHRA; CDR2 reads YSYEKL. V dropped 0 bases and J dropped 6 bases, with 18 bases sitting between them. This CDR3 has 17 amino acids. The CDR3 region is CASSQEHPQGKGQPQHF. In DNA form, the CDR3 reads TGCGCCAGCAGCCAAGAACATCCGCAGGGGAAAGGTCAGCCCCAGCATTTT.

The chain links TRBV7-3 to TRBJ2-2, with a tentative D call TRBD1 (6 bases). V lost 5 bases and J 5 bases, leaving 15 bases between the germline ends. This CDR3 is 15 amino acids long. Germline assignment: CDR1 SGHTA and CDR2 FQGTGA. The CDR3: CASSPAGQPTGELFF. In DNA form, the CDR3 reads TGTGCCAGCAGCCCTGCTGGACAGCCTACCGGGGAGCTGTTTTTT.

CDR3 residues: CASSQEVYNEQFF. CDR3 sequence (DNA): TGTGCCAGCAGCCAAGAAGTCTACAATGAGCAGTTCTTC. J is TRBJ2-1 and V is TRBV3-1; the D is unclear. Per germline, CDR1 LGHDT and CDR2 YNNKEL (reference sequence). This CDR3 is 13 amino acids long. Trimming cost V 0 bases and J 3 bases, with 3 bases left between them.

As concerns this clonotype: The junction departs from germline at one end; a sequencing error may be responsible. This chain links TRBV3-1 with TRBJ1-3, with unresolved D. Germline CDR1 is LGHDT and CDR2 is YNNKEL (reference sequence). The CDR3 consists of 15 residues. CDR3 DNA: TGTGCCAGCCGAGAGACAAGGGCGTCTGAAAACACCATATATTTT. Translated, it gives CASRETRASENTIYF.

V and J are TRBV10-2 and TRBJ2-7; D perhaps matches TRBD1 (5 bases). CDR1 WSHSY and CDR2 SAAADI come from the germline V gene. V was pared by 2 bases and J by 6 bases, with 11 bases between. The CDR3 spans 13 residues. The CDR3 DNA reads TGCGCCAGCAGTGAGGCCAGGGTTAGCGAGCAGTACTTC. The encoded protein is CASSEARVSEQYF.

The rearrangement links TRBV12-5 to TRBJ1-5; perhaps TRBD1 as D (6 bases). This CDR3 spans 15 amino acids. Deletions cut 5 bases from V and 6 bases from J, with 17 bases between. Germline-derived CDR1 and CDR2 are LGHNT and FRNRAP. The CDR3 region has the DNA TGTGCTAGTGGTACCCTAGACAGGAGGATTCAGCCCCAGCATTTT. It translates to CASGTLDRRIQPQHF.

The chain combines TRBV10-3 with TRBJ2-3; no firm D call. CDR1 and CDR2 from the germline V gene are ENHRY and SYGVKD. The V end lost 6 bases, the J end lost 5 bases, and 9 bases lay between the germline ends. The CDR3 runs 12 residues. CDR3 region: CAIRRTGDTQYF. The CDR3 DNA is TGTGCCATCAGAAGGACGGGAGATACGCAGTATTTT.

This clonotype was found once. The V and J genes are TRBV24-1 and TRBJ1-2, with 8 positions matching TRBD1. There are 17 residues in the CDR3. Germline V gives CDR1 KGHDR, CDR2 SFDVKD. The V gene end was trimmed by 7 bases and the J gene end by 2 bases; junction bases not matched to a gene: 14. Here the CDR3 reads CATSATYRDRTNYGYTF. The CDR3 coding sequence is TGTGCCACCAGCGCCACCTACCGGGACAGGACAAACTATGGCTACACCTTC.

The chain is built from TRBV20-1 and TRBJ2-7; no clear D. Germline V gene lookup returns CDR1 DFQATT and CDR2 SNEGSKA (reference sequence). This CDR3 comprises 14 residues. V gave up 6 bases and J gave up 2 bases, with 17 bases separating them. This chain's CDR3 is CSAVGFPATYEQYF. The CDR3, as DNA: TGCAGTGCCGTGGGGTTCCCTGCAACCTACGAGCAGTACTTC.

V is TRBV6-2 or TRBV6-3 and J is TRBJ2-7; 10 bases align to TRBD2. The germline V gene encodes CDR1 MNHEY and CDR2 SVGEGT. The CDR3 has 13 amino acids. V lost 7 bases and J lost 6; bases outside the gene matches: 6. CDR3 coding DNA: TGTGCCAGCACAGCGGGAGGGCCCAGCGAGCAGTACTTC. This encodes CASTAGGPSEQYF.

V gene TRBV5-4 combines with J gene TRBJ2-1, with TRBD2 matching 8 bases. Germline CDR1 is SGHNT and CDR2 is YYREEE (reference sequence). The V gene end was trimmed by 4 bases and the J gene end by 4 bases; junction bases not matched to a gene: 7. The CDR3 covers 15 residues. The chain's CDR3 is CASSQGLGRYNEQFF. The CDR3 region has the DNA TGTGCCAGCAGCCAGGGACTAGGACGTTACAATGAGCAGTTCTTC.

The chain carries TRBV7-2 and TRBJ1-5; D is uncertain. V was pared by 0 bases and J by 1 base, with 7 bases between. This CDR3 spans 15 amino acids. Germline V CDR1 and CDR2: SGHTA, FQGNSA. This CDR3 reads CASSLAGRSNQPQHF. DNA of the CDR3: TGTGCCAGCAGCTTAGCCGGGAGGAGCAATCAGCCCCAGCATTTT. Full variable domain (missing parts from reference TRBV7-2 and TRBJ1-5): GAGVSQSPSNKVTEKGKDVELRCDPISGHTALYWYRQSLGQGLEFLIYFQGNSAPDKSGLPSDRFSAERTGGSVSTLTIQRTQQEDSAVYLCASSLAGRSNQPQHFGDGTRLSIL.

This chain joins TRBV5-1 and TRBJ2-7, with 7 bases lining up with TRBD1. Trimming took 1 base from V and 7 from J; bases not matched to a gene: 14. This CDR3 contains 16 residues. CDR1 is SGHRS and CDR2 is YFSETQ in the germline V gene. The CDR3 DNA reads TGCGCCAGCAGCTTGAATTTCGGACAGGCTGTGGGGGAGCAGTACTTC. Residues: CASSLNFGQAVGEQYF.

The V gene is TRBV7-2, the J gene TRBJ1-2, with 8 bases identical to TRBD1. The CDR3 totals 13 residues. J lost 7 bases, V lost 5 bases, and 6 bases had no gene match. The germline V gene encodes CDR1 SGHTA and CDR2 FQGNSA. The CDR3 DNA reads as TGTGCCAGCAGCCGGGGACAGGCCGTTGGCTACACCTTC. This sequence encodes CASSRGQAVGYTF.

This clonotype was observed once. The V gene is TRBV5-1, the J gene TRBJ2-5, with 9 bases identical to TRBD1. The CDR3 length is 17 residues. Per the germline V gene, CDR1 is SGHRS and CDR2 is YFSETQ. The V and J ends lost 0 bases and 4 bases, in that order; junction bases with no gene match: 10. CDR3 in DNA: TGCGCCAGCAGCTTGGCTCCCACAGGGGGCGAAGGAGAGACCCAGTACTTC. It encodes CASSLAPTGGEGETQYF.

The J gene is TRBJ1-1, the V gene TRBV10-3; a possible D gene is TRBD1 (6 bases). The CDR3 is 15 amino acids. V shed 6 bases and J shed 2 bases, with 16 bases lying between them. In germline, CDR1 is ENHRY, CDR2 SYGVKD. The CDR3 is CAISLPGGGNTEAFF. For the CDR3, the DNA is TGTGCCATCAGCCTCCCCGGGGGCGGAAACACTGAAGCTTTCTTT.

The V call is TRBV4-1, the J call TRBJ2-3; D uncertain. Trimming removed 1 base from V and 0 bases from J, with 11 bases in between. The CDR3 contains 16 residues. Germline lookup yields CDR1 MGHRA and CDR2 YSYEKL. In DNA, the CDR3 is TGCGCCAGCAGCCAAGGTTGGGCGGCTAGCACAGATACGCAGTATTTT. It encodes CASSQGWAASTDTQYF.

This clonotype has only one observation. The V gene is TRBV12-3 or TRBV12-4, the J gene TRBJ2-5, with 10 bases matching TRBD1. The CDR3 has 14 amino acids. Trimming cost V 5 bases and J 4 bases; bases outside gene matches: 4. The CDR3 DNA reads as TGTGCCAGCAGTGACAGGGGGCAACGAGAGACCCAGTACTTC. Translation: CASSDRGQRETQYF.

The gene calls are TRBV6-1 and TRBJ2-1, with TRBD2 identical over 10 bases. CDR1 and CDR2 from the germline V gene are MNHNS and SASEGT. The V gene end was trimmed by 0 bases and the J gene end by 8 bases; junction bases not matched to a gene: 7. This CDR3 contains 16 residues. This CDR3 is CASSEAIAGGLDEQFF. In DNA form, the CDR3 reads TGTGCCAGCAGTGAAGCAATAGCGGGAGGACTAGATGAGCAGTTCTTC.

J is TRBJ1-1 and V is TRBV28; D is unresolved. Trimming took off 10 bases at V and 0 bases at J, with 12 bases between the two ends. CDR3 size: 13 residues. Per germline, CDR1 MDHEN and CDR2 SYDVKM. The CDR3 sequence: CATPDLLNTEAFF. Here the CDR3 DNA reads TGTGCCACTCCGGACCTCTTGAACACTGAAGCTTTCTTT. Complete variable domain (other parts from reference TRBV28 and TRBJ1-1): DVKVTQSSRYLVKRTGEKVFLECVQDMDHENMFWYRQDPGLGLRLIYFSYDVKMKEKGDIPEGYSVSREKKERFSLILESASTNQTSMYLCATPDLLNTEAFFGQGTRLTVV.

The rearrangement uses TRBV9 and TRBJ2-2, with 9 bases fitting TRBD1. Trimming removed 2 bases from V and 4 bases from J; junction bases left unmatched: 0. CDR3 size: 14 residues. In germline, CDR1 is SGDLS, CDR2 YYNGEE. The CDR3 sequence: CASSVTGGTGELFF. CDR3 coding DNA: TGTGCCAGCAGCGTGACAGGGGGCACCGGGGAGCTGTTTTTT. Variable domain in full (rest from reference TRBV9 and TRBJ2-2): DSGVTQTPKHLITATGQRVTLRCSPRSGDLSVYWYQQSLDQGLQFLIQYYNGEERAKGNILERFSAQQFPDLHSELNLSSLELGDSALYFCASSVTGGTGELFFGEGSRLTVL.

CDR3 sequence: CASSRPGGRSEQYF. CDR3 DNA: TGTGCCAGCAGCCGACCAGGCGGGAGGAGCGAGCAGTACTTC. V and J are TRBV7-9 and TRBJ2-7, with 8 bases lining up with TRBD2. From germline, CDR1 is SEHNR and CDR2 FQNEAQ (reference sequence). V was clipped by 5 bases and J by 6 bases; unmatched bases: 9. The CDR3 is 14 amino acids.

The rearrangement joins TRBV3-1 to TRBJ2-7; either TRBD1 or TRBD2 may supply D (6 bases each). CDR1 is LGHDT and CDR2 is YNNKEL in the germline V gene (reference sequence). The CDR3 covers 14 residues. V was shortened by 2 bases and J by 4 bases, with 12 bases between the two germline ends. The DNA of the CDR3 is TGTGCCAGCAGCCAAACTCAGGGGAGGTACGAGCAGTACTTC. Its translation: CASSQTQGRYEQYF.

The rearrangement links TRBV20-1 to TRBJ2-5; the D gene could be TRBD1 or TRBD2 (6 bases each). Trimming stripped 3 bases from V and 5 bases from J, with 13 bases between. The CDR3 runs to 13 residues. Germline V CDR1 and CDR2: DFQATT, SNEGSKA (reference sequence). This CDR3 is CSASWQGRETQYF. The CDR3 nucleotides are TGCAGTGCTAGTTGGCAGGGGAGGGAGACCCAGTACTTC.

The chain links TRBV7-2 to TRBJ1-2; D gene ambiguous. V lost 4 bases and J lost 0, with 3 bases in between. The CDR3 has 12 residues. Germline V gene lookup returns CDR1 SGHTA and CDR2 FQGNSA. In DNA, the CDR3 is TGTGCCAGCAGCTACACTAACTATGGCTACACCTTC. Translating gives CASSYTNYGYTF.

The gene calls are TRBV7-9 and TRBJ2-7, with D possibly TRBD1 on 6 matching bases. V gave up 3 bases and J gave up 6 bases, with 12 bases separating them. The V gene's germline CDR1 is SEHNR and CDR2 FQNEAQ (reference sequence). This CDR3 contains 13 residues. CDR3 amino acids: CASSLQGTGEQYF. The CDR3 DNA reads as TGTGCCAGCAGCTTGCAGGGGACGGGCGAGCAGTACTTC.